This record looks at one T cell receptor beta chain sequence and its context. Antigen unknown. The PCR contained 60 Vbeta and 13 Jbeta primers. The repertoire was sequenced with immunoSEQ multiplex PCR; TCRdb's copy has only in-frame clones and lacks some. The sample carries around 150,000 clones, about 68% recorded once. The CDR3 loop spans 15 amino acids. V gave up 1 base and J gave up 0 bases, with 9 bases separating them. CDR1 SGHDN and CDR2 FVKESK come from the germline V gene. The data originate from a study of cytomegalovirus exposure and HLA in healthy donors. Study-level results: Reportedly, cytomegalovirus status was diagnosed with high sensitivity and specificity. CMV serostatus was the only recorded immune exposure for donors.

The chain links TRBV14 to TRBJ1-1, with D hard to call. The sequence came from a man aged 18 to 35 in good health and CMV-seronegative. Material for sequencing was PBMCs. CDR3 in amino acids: CASSQVRGVNTEAFF. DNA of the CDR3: TGTGCCAGCAGCCAAGTCCGGGGAGTGAACACTGAAGCTTTCTTT. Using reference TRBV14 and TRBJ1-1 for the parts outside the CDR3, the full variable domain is EAGVTQFPSHSVIEKGQTVTLRCDPISGHDNLYWYRRVMGKEIKFLLHFVKESKQDESGMPNNRFLAERTGGTYSTLKVQPAELEDSGVYFCASSQVRGVNTEAFFGQGTRLTVV.